A selection of T cell receptor beta chains follows, all from one sample in a study of cytomegalovirus exposure and HLA in healthy donors. Profiling relied on immunoSEQ multiplex PCR, and the TCRdb table lists in-frame clones only, not all of them. The table records 120,000 or so clones, about 10% of them present only once. Sequenced sample: PBMCs. The receptors stem from a woman between 18 and 29 years old in good health and CMV-seropositive. The conserved cysteine and the conserved F or W are not part of the CDR3 here. The order of the fields is V gene, J gene, D gene, CDR3 protein. A D gene is named only where the DNA matches it firmly.

TRBV7-2	TRBJ2-7	.	ASTWGAGDYSYEQY
TRBV7-9	TRBJ1-1	.	ASSSRWGSNTEAF
TRBV4-1	TRBJ2-7	TRBD2	ASSPGGAYEQY
TRBV9	TRBJ2-1	TRBD2	ASSVGLSGGPDAEQF
TRBV30	TRBJ2-1	TRBD2	AWSVQRGGLAQF
TRBV18	TRBJ1-2	.	ASSSGTIDGGYT
TRBV27	TRBJ1-5	.	ASSLYGGQQNQPQH
TRBV19	TRBJ1-1	.	ASSSDRLNTEAF
TRBV2	TRBJ1-4	.	ATRNEKLF
TRBV4-2	TRBJ2-1	.	ASSQDLSGSSYNEQF
TRBV27	TRBJ1-3	TRBD1	ASTTGQRNTIY
TRBV6-5	TRBJ2-7	TRBD2	ASSYTSGNHYEQY
TRBV6-5	TRBJ2-1	.	ASSYNNEQF
TRBV11-3	TRBJ2-7	.	ASSSGLNEQY
TRBV25-1	TRBJ1-1	.	ASRPTGNRPEAF
TRBV29-1	.	TRBD1	SAFTGENEQY
TRBV7-9	TRBJ2-5	TRBD1	ASSFRTGIRETQY
TRBV7-8	TRBJ1-6	TRBD1	ASSLVVRTGLSPLH
TRBV18	TRBJ1-3	.	ASSPGDIRNTIY
TRBV6-5	TRBJ1-2	TRBD1	ASSSTGGISYGYT
TRBV7-2	TRBJ2-3	.	ASSFGVSGTQY
TRBV28	TRBJ1-2	TRBD1	ASIWGQGNYGYT
TRBV2	TRBJ2-7	.	ASSEETGEQY
TRBV19	TRBJ1-1	TRBD1	ASSGGQMNTEAF
TRBV6-5	.	.	ASRMWEDEQY
TRBV5-1	TRBJ2-5	TRBD2	ASSFGGAPETQY
TRBV5-6	TRBJ2-7	.	ASRPDRAGEQY